This TCR beta chain was observed in a study of cytomegalovirus exposure and HLA in healthy donors. It was with 60 Vbeta and 13 Jbeta primers that the PCR ran. Using immunoSEQ multiplex PCR, the repertoire was profiled, and TCRdb retains in-frame clones only, with some absent. Of more than 90,000 clones listed, 85% were seen once; the top ten hold approximately 4%. In nominal health when sampled, donors likely had unrecorded immune exposures nonetheless. The CDR3 extends over 16 amino acids. V lost 0 bases to trimming and J lost 3 bases; unmatched junction nucleotides: 4. The germline V gene has CDR1 SGHNT and CDR2 YYREEE (reference sequence). Points from the study as a whole: Specificity for CMV antigens was confirmed in vitro for three of the CMV-associated chains. A later analysis appeared to link common viral pathogens to several of the most significant clusters.

A word on this clone: Its antigen is currently unknown.

The chain has TRBV5-4 and TRBJ2-5; 11 nucleotides align to TRBD2. This TCR derives from a man in his thirties or forties in good health and CMV-seronegative. Sequencing was carried out using PBMCs. CDR3 bases: TGTGCCAGCAGCTTGGTTAGCGGGGGGGCCAAAGAGACCCAGTACTTC. It yields the protein CASSLVSGGAKETQYF.